The 5 T cell receptor beta chains below come from one sample, sequenced in a study of glioma-infiltrating T cells. TCR alpha and beta CDR3 regions were amplified from RNA using iRepertoire nested multiplex PCR. MiXCR was run by TCRdb on the multiplex PCR reads, yielding one entry per CDR3 protein. The table has around 180,000 distinct CDR3 sequences, roughly two fifths seen once. Sequencing was done on a sample of glioma tissue, nonneoplastic brain tissue, or PBMCs (not recorded which). These receptors all stem from a human donor with low-grade glioma or glioblastoma, undergoing nonglioma brain surgery, or in good health (not recorded which).

The rearrangement links TRBV10-1 to TRBJ2-7, with D tentatively TRBD1 or TRBD2 (5 bases each). The CDR3 has 13 residues. In germline, CDR1 is WNHNN, CDR2 SYGVQD (reference sequence). The V gene lost 3 bases and the J gene lost 3 bases, with 9 bases spanning the gap. The CDR3 region is CASSDGTVYEQYF. The CDR3 DNA follows: TGCGCCAGCAGTGACGGGACGGTCTACGAGCAGTACTTC.

This clonotype was seen repeatedly, ten times or more. V is TRBV11-2 and J is TRBJ2-1; D not resolved. Germline V CDR1 and CDR2: SGHAT, FQNNGV. With 2 bases removed from V and 4 bases from J, the gap between germline ends came to 12 bases. The CDR3 loop spans 15 amino acids. The CDR3 DNA sequence: TGTGCCAGCAGCTTAAGGACCACTACTTACAATGAGCAGTTCTTC. It yields the protein CASSLRTTTYNEQFF.

This clonotype showed up many times. The CDR3 DNA is TGCAGTGCTAGAGATCCCGGGGCTAGCGGAGCCGCCAGGGAGCAGTACTTC. Translation gives CSARDPGASGAAREQYF. The chain has TRBV20-1 and TRBJ2-7, with TRBD2 matching over 7 bases. Germline-derived CDR1 and CDR2 are DFQATT and SNEGSKA (reference sequence). The CDR3 totals 17 residues. The junction had 18 bases not matched to a gene; V was cut back by 0 bases and J by 7 bases.

Only a few counts were recorded for this clonotype. The chain joins TRBV12-3 or TRBV12-4 to TRBJ2-7, with TRBD2 identical over 8 bases. Trimming took 5 bases from V and 2 from J; bases not matched to a gene: 8. The CDR3 is 15 amino acids. As DNA, the CDR3 is TGTGCCAGCAGTGAACTAGCGGTCCTTGCCTACGAGCAGTACTTC. This gives the protein CASSELAVLAYEQYF.

There are many counts of this clonotype. The chain employs TRBV27 and TRBJ2-2, with D unresolved. CDR1 and CDR2 (germline): MNHEY, SMNVEV (reference sequence). CDR3 length equals 14 residues. The V gene lost 3 bases and the J gene lost 3 bases, with 8 bases spanning the gap. In DNA, the CDR3 is TGTGCCAGCAGTTTGGCGGCCTACACCGGGGAGCTGTTTTTT. It encodes CASSLAAYTGELFF.